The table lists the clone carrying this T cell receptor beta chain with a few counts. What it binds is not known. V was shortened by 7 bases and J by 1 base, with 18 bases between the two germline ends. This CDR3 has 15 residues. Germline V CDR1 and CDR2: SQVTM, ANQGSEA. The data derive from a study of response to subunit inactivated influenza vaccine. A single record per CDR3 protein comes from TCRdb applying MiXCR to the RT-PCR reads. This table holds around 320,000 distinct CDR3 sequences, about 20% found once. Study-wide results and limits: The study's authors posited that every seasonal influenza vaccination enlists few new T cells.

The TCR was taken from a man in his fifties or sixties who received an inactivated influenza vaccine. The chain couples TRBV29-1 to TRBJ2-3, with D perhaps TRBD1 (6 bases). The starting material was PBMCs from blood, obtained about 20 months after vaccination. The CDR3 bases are TGCAGCGCTATTCGACAGGACCTTCGCACAGATACGCAGTATTTT. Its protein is CSAIRQDLRTDTQYF.